This is a list of T cell receptor beta chains from one sample in a study of blood T cell repertoires in COVID-19. The assay was immunoSEQ multiplex PCR, and TCRdb's table has in-frame clones only and misses some. This table has some 250,000 clones, approximately 85% appearing once. Material for sequencing was PBMCs or T cells enriched from blood (not recorded which). All receptors come from a woman aged 45-65 years who had recovered from COVID-19. The CDR3 runs from the conserved cysteine through the conserved F or W. A D gene is named only where the DNA matches it firmly. Expanded clones are given a class, and other clones once, few, many or no size at all.

abundance: .
d_gene: TRBD2
v_gene: TRBV29-1
j_gene: TRBJ2-3
CDR3aa: CSVVGRGGTDTQYF
CDR3nt: TGCAGCGTTGTAGGGAGGGGCGGCACAGATACGCAGTATTTT

abundance: .
d_gene: .
v_gene: TRBV7-2
j_gene: TRBJ2-1
CDR3aa: CASSLVRVSYNEQFF
CDR3nt: TGTGCCAGCAGCTTAGTCAGGGTTTCCTACAATGAGCAGTTCTTC

abundance: .
d_gene: TRBD1
v_gene: TRBV25-1
j_gene: TRBJ1-4
CDR3aa: CASRDRVGEKLFF
CDR3nt: TGTGCCAGCAGGGACAGGGTAGGCGAAAAACTGTTTTTT

abundance: .
d_gene: TRBD1
v_gene: TRBV19
j_gene: TRBJ1-5
CDR3aa: CASSKGTGTGRQPQHF
CDR3nt: TGTGCCAGTAGTAAGGGGACAGGGACGGGACGCCAGCCCCAGCATTTT

abundance: once
d_gene: .
v_gene: TRBV2
j_gene: TRBJ1-5
CDR3aa: CASMDRDNQPQHF
CDR3nt: TGTGCCAGCATGGACAGAGACAATCAGCCCCAGCATTTT

abundance: .
d_gene: .
v_gene: TRBV5-1
j_gene: TRBJ1-1
CDR3aa: CASSLGSYTEAFF
CDR3nt: TGCGCCAGCAGCCTAGGGAGTTACACTGAAGCTTTCTTT

abundance: .
d_gene: .
v_gene: TRBV3-1/TRBV3-2
j_gene: TRBJ2-3
CDR3aa: CASSYSLSRGTDTQYF
CDR3nt: TGTGCCAGCAGCTACTCTCTGTCCAGGGGCACAGATACGCAGTATTTT

abundance: .
d_gene: TRBD1
v_gene: TRBV28
j_gene: TRBJ1-2
CDR3aa: CASSLTGQGYGYTF
CDR3nt: TGTGCCAGCAGTTTAACCGGACAGGGGTATGGCTACACCTTC

abundance: .
d_gene: .
v_gene: TRBV5-1
j_gene: TRBJ1-1
CDR3aa: CASSQVGAGTEAFF
CDR3nt: TGCGCCAGCAGTCAAGTAGGGGCTGGGACTGAAGCTTTCTTT

abundance: .
d_gene: TRBD1
v_gene: TRBV5-6
j_gene: TRBJ2-7
CDR3aa: CASSPDRGLYEQYF
CDR3nt: TGTGCCAGCAGCCCCGACAGGGGTTTGTACGAGCAGTACTTC

abundance: .
d_gene: TRBD1
v_gene: TRBV28
j_gene: TRBJ1-1
CDR3aa: CASSLGDRVGGEAFF
CDR3nt: TGTGCCAGCAGTTTGGGGGACAGGGTGGGTGGTGAAGCTTTCTTT

abundance: few
d_gene: TRBD1
v_gene: TRBV2
j_gene: TRBJ1-5
CDR3aa: CASRDTGGNQPQHF
CDR3nt: TGTGCCAGCAGGGATACAGGGGGCAATCAGCCCCAGCATTTT

abundance: .
d_gene: TRBD2
v_gene: TRBV3-1/TRBV3-2
j_gene: TRBJ2-7
CDR3aa: CASSQGFGLAGAYEQYF
CDR3nt: TGTGCCAGCAGCCAAGGGTTCGGACTAGCGGGCGCCTACGAGCAGTACTTC

abundance: .
d_gene: TRBD2
v_gene: TRBV5-1
j_gene: TRBJ2-7
CDR3aa: CASSLEPSGSTHEQYF
CDR3nt: TGCGCCAGCAGCTTGGAGCCTAGCGGGAGTACACACGAGCAGTACTTC

abundance: .
d_gene: .
v_gene: TRBV18
j_gene: TRBJ2-2
CDR3aa: CASSPPAGAKTGELFF
CDR3nt: TGTGCCAGCTCACCACCCGCGGGTGCAAAAACCGGGGAGCTGTTTTTT

abundance: .
d_gene: .
v_gene: TRBV11-2
j_gene: TRBJ2-1
CDR3aa: CASSLLLDGYNEQFF
CDR3nt: TGTGCCAGCAGCCTACTCCTAGACGGCTACAATGAGCAGTTCTTC

abundance: .
d_gene: TRBD2
v_gene: TRBV19
j_gene: TRBJ2-7
CDR3aa: CASSIGSGRDEQYF
CDR3nt: TGTGCCAGTAGTATTGGTAGCGGGAGGGACGAGCAGTACTTC

abundance: .
d_gene: TRBD2
v_gene: TRBV9
j_gene: TRBJ2-1
CDR3aa: CASSPLSGGRAAYNEQFF
CDR3nt: TGTGCCAGCAGCCCCTTATCTGGCGGGAGGGCCGCCTACAATGAGCAGTTCTTC